The source of this T cell receptor beta chain is a study of blood T cell repertoires in COVID-19. On the study more broadly: COVID-19 samples from acute and convalescent phases originated in the United States, Italy and Spain.

V lost 0 bases, J lost 8 bases, and 13 bases lay in between. The CDR3 contains 14 residues. The germline V gene has CDR1 MNHEY and CDR2 SMNVEV (reference sequence). This clone was detected once. TCRdb's copy holds only in-frame clones and misses some; the assay was immunoSEQ multiplex PCR. This sample has about 180,000 clones, with about nine tenths found just once. This TCR was recovered from a woman aged 30 to 39 with acute or convalescent COVID-19. V gene TRBV27 combines with J gene TRBJ1-2, with D unresolved. The sequencing input was peripheral blood. CDR3 amino acids: CASSLSPGVRGYTF. CDR3 sequence (DNA): TGTGCCAGCAGTTTATCCCCAGGTGTTAGGGGCTACACCTTC.